These 6 T cell receptor beta chains were all obtained from the same sample, sequenced in a study of blood T cell repertoires in COVID-19. Profiled with immunoSEQ multiplex PCR; TCRdb holds only in-frame clones, not every one. This sample has about 70,000 clones, with roughly 86% found just once. Specimen: peripheral blood. Receptors were obtained from a woman aged 60-75 years with acute or convalescent COVID-19.

The V gene is TRBV19, the J gene TRBJ2-7, with a weak D call TRBD2 (6 bases). CDR1 is LNHDA and CDR2 is SQIVND in the germline V gene (reference sequence). The CDR3 sequence is 14 residues long. The V and J ends lost 4 bases and 4 bases respectively, with 14 bases between them. CDR3 loop: CASSTGANTYEQYF. CDR3 nucleotides: TGTGCCAGTAGTACGGGAGCGAATACTTACGAGCAGTACTTC. The full variable domain, its missing parts supplied by reference TRBV19 and TRBJ2-7, is DGGITQSPKYLFRKEGQNVTLSCEQNLNHDAMYWYRQDPGQGLRLIYYSQIVNDFQKGDIAEGYSVSREKKESFPLTVTSAQKNPTAFYLCASSTGANTYEQYFGPGTRLTVT.

The sample holds one count of this clone. The rearrangement links TRBV6-5 to TRBJ2-2; 12 nucleotides align to TRBD2. Looked up from germline, CDR1 is MNHEY and CDR2 is SVGAGI. The V gene end was trimmed by 0 bases and the J gene end by 10 bases; junction bases not matched to a gene: 6. The CDR3 spans 16 residues. CDR3 in DNA: TGTGCCAGCAGTTACTCCTGGACTAGCGGGGCCTTGGAGCTGTTTTTT. Its translation: CASSYSWTSGALELFF.

V and J are TRBV28 and TRBJ1-2, with 11 bases lining up with TRBD1. In germline, CDR1 is MDHEN, CDR2 SYDVKM. The V segment lost 5 bases and the J segment 5 bases; nucleotides outside the gene matches: 7. The CDR3 loop spans 15 amino acids. The CDR3 sequence is CASSRLGTGGYGYTF. CDR3 sequence (DNA): TGTGCCAGCAGTCGCCTCGGGACAGGGGGGTATGGCTACACCTTC.

This clone was detected a few times. The chain links TRBV6-5 to TRBJ1-1; 7 nucleotides line up with TRBD1. The length of the CDR3 is 14 residues. Germline V CDR1 and CDR2: MNHEY, SVGAGI. Trimming took 3 bases from V and 4 from J; bases not matched to a gene: 5. For the CDR3, the DNA is TGTGCCAGCAGTTATCGGACAGGATTCACTGAAGCTTTCTTT. This codes for CASSYRTGFTEAFF.

The V and J genes are TRBV5-1 and TRBJ2-6, with 7 bases matching TRBD1. V was clipped by 4 bases and J by 0 bases; unmatched bases: 10. The CDR3 sequence is 18 residues long. Germline values: CDR1 SGHRS, CDR2 YFSETQ. Here the CDR3 reads CASSPSGQPSSGANVLTF. In DNA form, the CDR3 reads TGCGCCAGCAGCCCATCGGGACAGCCCAGCTCTGGGGCCAACGTCCTGACTTTC.

The chain carries TRBV7-8 and TRBJ1-3; D call uncertain. V dropped 1 base and J dropped 0 bases, with 10 bases sitting between them. CDR1 SGHVS and CDR2 FQNEAQ come from the germline V gene. The CDR3 covers 16 residues. CDR3 region: CASSLGGEPSGNTIYF. As DNA, the CDR3 is TGTGCCAGCAGCTTAGGGGGAGAACCCTCTGGAAACACCATATATTTT.